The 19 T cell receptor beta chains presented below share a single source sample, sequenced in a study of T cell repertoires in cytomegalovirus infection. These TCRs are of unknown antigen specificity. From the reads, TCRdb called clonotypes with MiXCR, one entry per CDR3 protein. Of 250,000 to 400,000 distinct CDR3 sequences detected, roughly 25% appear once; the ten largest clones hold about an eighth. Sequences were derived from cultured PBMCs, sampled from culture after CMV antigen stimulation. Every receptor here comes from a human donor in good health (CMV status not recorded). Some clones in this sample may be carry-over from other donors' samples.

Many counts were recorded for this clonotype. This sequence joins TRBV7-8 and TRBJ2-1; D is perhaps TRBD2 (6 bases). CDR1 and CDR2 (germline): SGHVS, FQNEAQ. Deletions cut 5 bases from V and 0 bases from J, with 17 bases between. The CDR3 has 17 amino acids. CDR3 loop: CASSQSPGVSSYNEQFF. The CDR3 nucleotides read TGTGCCAGCAGCCAGAGCCCGGGAGTGAGCTCCTACAATGAGCAGTTCTTC.

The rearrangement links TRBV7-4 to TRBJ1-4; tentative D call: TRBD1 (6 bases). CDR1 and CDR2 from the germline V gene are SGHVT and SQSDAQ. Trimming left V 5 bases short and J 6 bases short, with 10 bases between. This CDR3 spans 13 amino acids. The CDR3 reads CASSQTGYEKLFF. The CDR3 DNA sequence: TGTGCCAGCAGCCAGACAGGTTATGAAAAACTGTTTTTT.

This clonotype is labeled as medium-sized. The CDR3 reads CASSRWDSGPFYGYTF. CDR3 sequence (DNA): TGTGCCAGCAGCCGGTGGGACAGCGGGCCCTTCTATGGCTACACCTTC. V is TRBV7-2 and J is TRBJ1-2, with TRBD1 matching 7 bases. Per germline, CDR1 SGHTA and CDR2 FQGNSA. Germline trimming cut 5 bases from V and 4 bases from J; bases unmatched to any gene: 13. The CDR3 loop spans 16 amino acids. The full variable domain, completed using reference TRBV7-2 and TRBJ1-2, is GAGVSQSPSNKVTEKGKDVELRCDPISGHTALYWYRQSLGQGLEFLIYFQGNSAPDKSGLPSDRFSAERTGGSVSTLTIQRTQQEDSAVYLCASSRWDSGPFYGYTFGSGTRLTVV.

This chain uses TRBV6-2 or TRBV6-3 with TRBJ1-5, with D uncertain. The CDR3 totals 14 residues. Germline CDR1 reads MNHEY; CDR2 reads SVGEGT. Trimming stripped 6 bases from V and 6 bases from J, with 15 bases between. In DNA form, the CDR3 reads TGTGCCAGCAGCCCGAACACGGGCGGTCAGCCCCAGCATTTT. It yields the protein CASSPNTGGQPQHF.

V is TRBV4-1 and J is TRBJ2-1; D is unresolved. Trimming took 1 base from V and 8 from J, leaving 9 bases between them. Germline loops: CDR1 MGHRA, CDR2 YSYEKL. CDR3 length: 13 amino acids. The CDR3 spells CASSQVARDEQFF. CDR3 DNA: TGCGCCAGCAGCCAAGTTGCCCGGGATGAGCAGTTCTTC.

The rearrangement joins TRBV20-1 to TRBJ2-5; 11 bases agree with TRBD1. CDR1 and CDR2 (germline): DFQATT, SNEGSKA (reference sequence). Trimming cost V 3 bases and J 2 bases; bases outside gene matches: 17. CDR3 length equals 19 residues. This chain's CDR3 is CSASTPRTGGPPGQETQYF. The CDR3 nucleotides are TGCAGTGCTAGTACACCGAGGACAGGGGGCCCTCCTGGGCAAGAGACCCAGTACTTC.

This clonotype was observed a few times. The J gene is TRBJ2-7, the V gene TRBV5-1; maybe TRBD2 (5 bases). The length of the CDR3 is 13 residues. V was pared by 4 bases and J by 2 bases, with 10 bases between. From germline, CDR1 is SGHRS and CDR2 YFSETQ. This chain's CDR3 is CASSQAAAYEQYF. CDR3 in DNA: TGCGCCAGCAGCCAAGCGGCTGCCTACGAGCAGTACTTC. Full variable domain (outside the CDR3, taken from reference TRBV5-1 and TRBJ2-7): KAGVTQTPRYLIKTRGQQVTLSCSPISGHRSVSWYQQTPGQGLQFLFEYFSETQRNKGNFPGRFSGRQFSNSRSEMNVSTLELGDSALYLCASSQAAAYEQYFGPGTRLTVT.

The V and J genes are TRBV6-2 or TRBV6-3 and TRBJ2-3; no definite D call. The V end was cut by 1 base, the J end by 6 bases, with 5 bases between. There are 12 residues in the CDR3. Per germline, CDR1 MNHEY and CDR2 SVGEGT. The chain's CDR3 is CASSYLLDTQYF. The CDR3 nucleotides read TGTGCCAGCAGTTACTTATTGGATACGCAGTATTTT.

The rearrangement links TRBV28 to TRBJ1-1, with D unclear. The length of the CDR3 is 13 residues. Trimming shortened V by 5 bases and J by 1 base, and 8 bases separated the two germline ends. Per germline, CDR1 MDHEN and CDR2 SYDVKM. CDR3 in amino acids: CASSQGWNTEAFF. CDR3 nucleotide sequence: TGTGCCAGCAGTCAAGGGTGGAACACTGAAGCTTTCTTT. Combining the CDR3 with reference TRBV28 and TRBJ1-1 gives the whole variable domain DVKVTQSSRYLVKRTGEKVFLECVQDMDHENMFWYRQDPGLGLRLIYFSYDVKMKEKGDIPEGYSVSREKKERFSLILESASTNQTSMYLCASSQGWNTEAFFGQGTRLTVV.

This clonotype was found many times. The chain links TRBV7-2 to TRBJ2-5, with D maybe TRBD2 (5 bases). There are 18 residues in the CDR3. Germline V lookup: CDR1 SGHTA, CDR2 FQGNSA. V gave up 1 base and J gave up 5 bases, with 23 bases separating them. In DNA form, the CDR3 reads TGTGCCAGCAGCTTAGGAACAGCGGCAACATTCCCACGGGAGACCCAGTACTTC. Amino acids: CASSLGTAATFPRETQYF.

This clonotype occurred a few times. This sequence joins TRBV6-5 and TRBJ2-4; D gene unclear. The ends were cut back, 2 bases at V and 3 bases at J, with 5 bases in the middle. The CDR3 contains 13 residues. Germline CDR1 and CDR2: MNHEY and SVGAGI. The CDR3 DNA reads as TGTGCCAGCAGTTACGACCACAAAAACATTCAGTACTTC. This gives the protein CASSYDHKNIQYF.

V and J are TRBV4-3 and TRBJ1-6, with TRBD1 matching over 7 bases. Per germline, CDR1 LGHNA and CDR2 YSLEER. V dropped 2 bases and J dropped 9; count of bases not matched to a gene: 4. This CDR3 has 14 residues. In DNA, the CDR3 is TGCGCCAGCAGCCAACGGGACAGTGGTTCACCCCTCCACTTT. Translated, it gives CASSQRDSGSPLHF.

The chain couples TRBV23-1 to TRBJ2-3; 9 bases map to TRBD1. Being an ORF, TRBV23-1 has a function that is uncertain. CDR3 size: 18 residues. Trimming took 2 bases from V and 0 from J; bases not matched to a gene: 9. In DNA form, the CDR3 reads TGCGCCAGCAGTCAAAAGAGACGGACAGGGGATAGCACAGATACGCAGTATTTT. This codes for CASSQKRRTGDSTDTQYF.

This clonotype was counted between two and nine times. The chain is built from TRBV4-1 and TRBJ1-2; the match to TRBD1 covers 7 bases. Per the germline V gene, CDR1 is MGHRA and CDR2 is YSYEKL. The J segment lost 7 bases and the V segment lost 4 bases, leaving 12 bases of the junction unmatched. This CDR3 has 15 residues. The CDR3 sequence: CASSPTRGGGGGYTF. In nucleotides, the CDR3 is TGCGCCAGCAGCCCCACAAGAGGAGGGGGCGGTGGCTACACCTTC.

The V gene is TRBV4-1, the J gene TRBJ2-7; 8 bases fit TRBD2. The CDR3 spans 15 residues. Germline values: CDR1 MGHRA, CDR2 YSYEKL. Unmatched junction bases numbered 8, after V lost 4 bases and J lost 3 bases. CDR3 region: CASSLHYSGNYEQYF. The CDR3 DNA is TGCGCCAGCAGCCTCCACTATAGCGGGAACTACGAGCAGTACTTC.

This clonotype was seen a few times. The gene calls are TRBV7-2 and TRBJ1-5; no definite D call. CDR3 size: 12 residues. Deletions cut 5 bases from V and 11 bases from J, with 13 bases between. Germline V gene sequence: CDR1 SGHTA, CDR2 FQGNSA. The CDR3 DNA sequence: TGTGCCAGCAGCCCGAGCGCCGGGGCCCAGCATTTT. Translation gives CASSPSAGAQHF. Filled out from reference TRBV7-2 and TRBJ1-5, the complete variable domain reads GAGVSQSPSNKVTEKGKDVELRCDPISGHTALYWYRQSLGQGLEFLIYFQGNSAPDKSGLPSDRFSAERTGGSVSTLTIQRTQQEDSAVYLCASSPSAGAQHFGDGTRLSIL.

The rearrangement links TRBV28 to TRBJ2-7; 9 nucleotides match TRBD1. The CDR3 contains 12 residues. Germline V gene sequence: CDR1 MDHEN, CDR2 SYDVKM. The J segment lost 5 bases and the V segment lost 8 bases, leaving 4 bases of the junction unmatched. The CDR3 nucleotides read TGTGCCAGCGGGGACAGGGACGACGAGCAGTACTTC. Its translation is CASGDRDDEQYF.

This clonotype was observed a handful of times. CDR3 nucleotide sequence: TGTGCCAGCAGTCCAGGGCCTCCAAGCTACTCTGGGGCCAACGTCCTGACTTTC. The encoded protein is CASSPGPPSYSGANVLTF. The chain links TRBV12-3 or TRBV12-4 to TRBJ2-6; TRBD1 is a possible D gene (5 bases). CDR3 length equals 18 residues. The germline V and J ends were trimmed by 5 bases and 0 bases, with 17 bases remaining between them.

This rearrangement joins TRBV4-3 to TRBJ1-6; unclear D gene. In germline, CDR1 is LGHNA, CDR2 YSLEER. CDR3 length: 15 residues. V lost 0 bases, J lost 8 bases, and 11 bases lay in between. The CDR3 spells CASSQEHSRDSPLHF. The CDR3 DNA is TGCGCCAGCAGCCAAGAACACTCACGGGATTCACCCCTCCACTTT.